This T cell receptor (beta chain) was found in a study of blood T cell repertoires in COVID-19. Repertoires were generated with immunoSEQ multiplex PCR, while TCRdb's copy carries only in-frame clones and drops some. The top ten hold around 7.5% of the sample, which has 200,000 or so clones, roughly four fifths seen once. The V gene's germline CDR1 is MNHEY and CDR2 SMNVEV (reference sequence). This CDR3 comprises 14 residues. V was shortened by 6 bases and J by 4 bases, with 10 bases between the two germline ends. Sequencing was done on a sample of PBMCs or T cells enriched from blood (not recorded which). The receptor was isolated from a man in his forties or fifties who had recovered from COVID-19. The V call is TRBV27, the J call TRBJ2-6, with a tentative D call TRBD1 (5 bases). CDR3 nucleotides: TGTGCCAGCAGCGGGTCAGGGGGGGCCAACGTCCTGACTTTC. Translated, it gives CASSGSGGANVLTF.